This T cell receptor beta chain was captured in a study of blood T cell repertoires in COVID-19. As for the study in general: COVID-19 samples collected from the United States, Italy and Spain covered acute and convalescent phases. Sources were T cells, B-cell-depleted T cells, or PBMCs; the material itself was cDNA or gDNA.

Participants, 18 to 89 years old, spanned approximately 25 US areas. The data were produced by immunoSEQ multiplex PCR, yet TCRdb's version contains in-frame clones alone and is incomplete. The repertoire holds 270,000 or so clones, with roughly 90% as singletons. The clonotype was recovered from a woman in her forties with acute COVID-19. Sequenced material: PBMCs or T cells enriched from blood (not recorded which).

The CDR3 here is CASSPRGTAYNNSPLHF. The CDR3 DNA reads as TGTGCCAGCAGCCCTAGGGGGACAGCATATAATAATTCACCCCTCCACTTT. The chain uses TRBV7-8 and TRBJ1-6; TRBD1 matches at 7 bases. Trimming took 5 bases from V and 5 from J; bases not matched to a gene: 12. The CDR3 loop spans 17 amino acids. Germline CDR1 reads SGHVS; CDR2 reads FQNEAQ.